This T cell receptor (beta chain) derives from a study of T cell responses to AZD1222 COVID-19 vaccine. Findings and limits, study-wide: It was only a handful of AZD1222 recipients who were seropositive at baseline. A rise in Spike-specific TCR breadth and depth followed two AZD1222 doses. Reportedly, close to half of spike-specific TCRs are directed against unmutated variant regions. White British people made up most donors, females outnumbered males, and clonal diversity was possibly underestimated.

About this clone: Its antigen is not known.

Sequencing used immunoSEQ multiplex PCR; TCRdb keeps in-frame clones, though not all of them. The sample has approximately 180,000 clones, 70% to 90% seen once; the top ten hold roughly 4%. Trimming removed 6 bases from V and 5 bases from J, with 10 bases in between. The V gene's germline CDR1 is WSHSY and CDR2 SAAADI. This CDR3 is 12 amino acids long. The sample consisted of peripheral blood, taken 28 days after the second dose of the MenACWY control vaccine. The V and J genes are TRBV10-2 and TRBJ1-1; the D is unclear. The sequence came from an adult who received the MenACWY meningococcal vaccine as a control. The CDR3 nucleotides read TGCGCCAGCAGCCCGCTTTCGACTGAAGCTTTCTTT. Amino acid sequence: CASSPLSTEAFF.